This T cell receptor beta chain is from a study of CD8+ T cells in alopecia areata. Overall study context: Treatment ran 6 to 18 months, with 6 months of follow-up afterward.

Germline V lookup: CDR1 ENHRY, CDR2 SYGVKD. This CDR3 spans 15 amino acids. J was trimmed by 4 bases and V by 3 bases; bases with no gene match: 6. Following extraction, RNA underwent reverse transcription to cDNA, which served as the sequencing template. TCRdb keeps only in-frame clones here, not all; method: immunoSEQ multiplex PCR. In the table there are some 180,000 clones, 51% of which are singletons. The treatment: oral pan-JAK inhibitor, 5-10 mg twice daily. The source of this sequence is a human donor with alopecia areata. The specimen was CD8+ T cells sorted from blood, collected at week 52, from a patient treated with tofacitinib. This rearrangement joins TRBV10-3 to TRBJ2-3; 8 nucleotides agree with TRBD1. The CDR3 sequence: CAISEGTGGPDTQYF. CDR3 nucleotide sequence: TGTGCCATCAGTGAAGGAACAGGGGGACCAGATACGCAGTATTTT.